Below, 30 T cell receptor beta chains from the same sample are listed, as sequenced in a study of blood T cell repertoires in COVID-19. Some clones are missing from TCRdb's copy, which holds only in-frame ones; the method was immunoSEQ multiplex PCR. The table shows roughly 390,000 clones, with 85% occurring only once. Sequencing was performed on peripheral blood. These receptors were obtained from a woman under 30 with acute or convalescent COVID-19.

This chain uses TRBV18 with TRBJ2-5; D is possibly TRBD2 (6 bases). Germline V gene lookup returns CDR1 KGHSH and CDR2 LQKENI. This CDR3 is 13 amino acids long. Trimming cost V 3 bases and J 2 bases, with 7 bases left between them. Written as DNA, the CDR3 is TGTGCCAGCTCACCCGGGAGACAAGAGACCCAGTACTTC. It yields the protein CASSPGRQETQYF.

The V and J genes are TRBV5-6 and TRBJ1-1; tentatively, D is TRBD1 (5 bases). The germline gives CDR1 SGHDT, CDR2 YYEEEE. The CDR3 contains 15 residues. Between the trimmed V and J ends, which lost 3 bases and 1 base, there was a span of 13 bases. The CDR3 here is CASSYGRGKNTEAFF. CDR3 nucleotide sequence: TGTGCCAGCAGCTATGGGAGGGGTAAGAACACTGAAGCTTTCTTT.

J is TRBJ1-3 and V is TRBV6-5; unclear D gene. Between the trimmed V and J ends, which lost 8 bases and 8 bases, there was a span of 13 bases. Germline CDR1 is MNHEY and CDR2 is SVGAGI. The CDR3 length is 12 residues. The CDR3 DNA is TGTGCCAGCTGTAGCCCCGGGGACACCATATATTTT. Translated: CASCSPGDTIYF.

The chain combines TRBV28 with TRBJ1-1; D unclear. Trimming took off 5 bases at V and 1 base at J, with 11 bases between the two ends. The CDR3 has 14 residues. Germline lookup yields CDR1 MDHEN and CDR2 SYDVKM. In nucleotides, the CDR3 is TGTGCCAGCAGTCCACCCAATAGGAACACTGAAGCTTTCTTT. Residues: CASSPPNRNTEAFF.

The chain carries TRBV7-9 and TRBJ2-4; D is possibly TRBD1 (6 bases). There are 15 residues in the CDR3. V shed 6 bases and J shed 12 bases, with 24 bases lying between them. CDR1 is SEHNR and CDR2 is FQNEAQ in the germline V gene (reference sequence). The CDR3 coding sequence is TGTGCCAGCAGTTCGGAAGGGAAGGAGGACAGTTCTCAGTACTTC. Protein sequence: CASSSEGKEDSSQYF.

This chain uses TRBV12-3 or TRBV12-4 with TRBJ2-1, with TRBD2 as a possible D gene (5 bases). V was clipped by 6 bases and J by 4 bases, with 10 bases between them. CDR3 length: 13 residues. In DNA form, the CDR3 reads TGTGCCAGCAGGCCCGGGGTATACAATGAGCAGTTCTTC. As protein: CASRPGVYNEQFF.

The V and J genes are TRBV24-1 and TRBJ1-1; weak D call: TRBD1 (6 bases). Germline V gives CDR1 KGHDR, CDR2 SFDVKD. The CDR3 runs to 14 residues. With 11 bases removed from V and 2 bases from J, the gap between germline ends came to 17 bases. CDR3 nucleotides: TGTGCCAGCGGTTCAGGGGCGGTTAACACTGAAGCTTTCTTT. Protein: CASGSGAVNTEAFF.

J is TRBJ2-5 and V is TRBV5-4; no clear D. Per the germline V gene, CDR1 is SGHNT and CDR2 is YYREEE (reference sequence). The CDR3 extends over 13 amino acids. V was pared by 0 bases and J by 3 bases, with 6 bases between. As DNA, the CDR3 is TGTGCCAGCAGCTTGGCGATAGAAGAGACCCAGTACTTC. Residues: CASSLAIEETQYF.

This clone was seen just once. The chain has TRBV19 and TRBJ1-3; TRBD1 is a possible D gene (6 bases). The CDR3 contains 16 residues. Germline values: CDR1 LNHDA, CDR2 SQIVND (reference sequence). Deletions cut 6 bases from V and 11 bases from J, with 26 bases between. CDR3: CASSRLKTGQRMAIYF. The DNA for the CDR3 is TGTGCCAGTAGCAGACTTAAGACAGGACAAAGAATGGCCATATATTTT.

The gene calls are TRBV6-5 and TRBJ2-3; 10 bases align to TRBD1. This CDR3 is 15 amino acids long. Germline V lookup: CDR1 MNHEY, CDR2 SVGAGI. The CDR3 reads CAKGDRGMGTDTQYF. In DNA, the CDR3 is TGTGCAAAGGGGGACAGGGGTATGGGCACAGATACGCAGTATTTT.

The V call is TRBV30, the J call TRBJ2-7; D unclear. This CDR3 is 13 amino acids long. The germline V gene encodes CDR1 GTSNPN and CDR2 SVGIG (reference sequence). Trimming left V 6 bases short and J 2 bases short, with 14 bases between. This CDR3 reads CACQGSAAYEQYF. The CDR3, as DNA: TGTGCCTGTCAAGGATCCGCGGCCTACGAGCAGTACTTC.

The V and J genes are TRBV7-2 and TRBJ1-2; D is possibly TRBD1 (5 bases). Germline-derived CDR1 and CDR2 are SGHTA and FQGNSA. The ends were cut back, 2 bases at V and 2 bases at J, with 15 bases in the middle. The CDR3 sequence is 16 residues long. For the CDR3, the DNA is TGTGCCAGCAGCTTAATCGCGGGGCAGCAAAACTATGGCTACACCTTC. Its protein is CASSLIAGQQNYGYTF.

V gene TRBV27 combines with J gene TRBJ2-2; 11 nucleotides match TRBD2. The CDR3 length is 18 residues. The germline gives CDR1 MNHEY, CDR2 SMNVEV (reference sequence). Unmatched junction bases numbered 8, after V lost 1 base and J lost 4 bases. As DNA, the CDR3 is TGTGCCAGCAGTTTATGGGCTAGCGGGGGGTCGGTCACCGGGGAGCTGTTTTTT. Its protein is CASSLWASGGSVTGELFF.

Regarding this clone: This specimen includes other DNA sequences encoding the same CDR3. The chain is built from TRBV5-1 and TRBJ2-5, with 8 positions matching TRBD2. CDR1 SGHRS and CDR2 YFSETQ come from the germline V gene. This CDR3 has 14 amino acids. Trimming at V came to 4 bases and at J to 5 bases, leaving 7 bases not matched to a gene. CDR3 region: CASSPGGARETQYF. In nucleotides, the CDR3 is TGCGCCAGCAGCCCCGGGGGGGCCCGTGAGACCCAGTACTTC.

This sequence joins TRBV12-2 and TRBJ2-2; the table's D call, TRBD2, has no DNA check behind it. TRBV12-2 is termed a pseudogene. This CDR3 comprises 17 residues. In DNA form, the CDR3 reads TGTGCAAGTCGCTCCCGGAGGCTAGCGGGGTTCACCGGGGAGCTGTTTTTT. Its protein is CASRSRRLAGFTGELFF.

V and J are TRBV2 and TRBJ1-6, with D perhaps TRBD1 (6 bases). This CDR3 has 15 amino acids. CDR1 is SNHLY, CDR2 FYNNEI, per germline. The germline V and J ends were trimmed by 4 bases and 7 bases, with 14 bases remaining between them. The CDR3 here is CASSGVGQGNSPLHF. The CDR3 nucleotides read TGTGCCAGCAGTGGGGTCGGGCAGGGGAATTCACCCCTCCACTTT. The full variable domain, completed using reference TRBV2 and TRBJ1-6, is EPEVTQTPSHQVTQMGQEVILRCVPISNHLYFYWYRQILGQKVEFLVSFYNNEISEKSEIFDDQFSVERPDGSNFTLKIRSTKLEDSAMYFCASSGVGQGNSPLHFGNGTRLTVT.

The chain recombines TRBV30 with TRBJ2-7, with 9 bases lining up with TRBD2. The CDR3 spans 12 residues. The germline V gene has CDR1 GTSNPN and CDR2 SVGIG (reference sequence). Losses at the gene ends were 5 bases for V and 5 bases for J; bases not matched to a gene: 4. The CDR3 loop is CAWGTSRDEQYF. CDR3 DNA: TGTGCCTGGGGGACTAGCAGAGACGAGCAGTACTTC.

The table lists this clone with a few counts. The V gene is TRBV12-3 or TRBV12-4, the J gene TRBJ2-7; D gene ambiguous. The CDR3 is 13 residues long. Trimming left V 0 bases short and J 3 bases short, with 6 bases between. CDR3 sequence reads: CASSLARYYEQYF. In DNA form, the CDR3 reads TGTGCCAGCAGTTTAGCGAGGTACTACGAGCAGTACTTC.

V usage is TRBV10-3 and J usage is TRBJ2-1; D possibly corresponds to TRBD2 (6 bases). The CDR3 is 16 amino acids. Germline CDR1 is ENHRY and CDR2 is SYGVKD. V lost 3 bases, J lost 4 bases, and 16 bases lay in between. CDR3 loop: CAISDPLAESYNEQFF. Here the CDR3 DNA reads TGTGCCATCAGTGATCCCTTAGCGGAAAGTTACAATGAGCAGTTCTTC.

This sequence joins TRBV19 and TRBJ1-1, with D perhaps TRBD1 (6 bases). The CDR3 consists of 15 residues. Germline CDR1 LNHDA, CDR2 SQIVND (reference sequence). Trimming cost V 7 bases and J 0 bases, with 15 bases left between them. CDR3 sequence: CASTSRTVMNTEAFF. In DNA, the CDR3 is TGTGCCAGTACCTCCCGGACAGTTATGAACACTGAAGCTTTCTTT. The variable domain in full, with the rest retrieved from reference TRBV19 and TRBJ1-1, is DGGITQSPKYLFRKEGQNVTLSCEQNLNHDAMYWYRQDPGQGLRLIYYSQIVNDFQKGDIAEGYSVSREKKESFPLTVTSAQKNPTAFYLCASTSRTVMNTEAFFGQGTRLTVV.

This clone was seen once. The rearrangement links TRBV30 to TRBJ1-5; no definite D call. The germline gives CDR1 GTSNPN, CDR2 SVGIG (reference sequence). V shed 1 base and J shed 4 bases, with 11 bases lying between them. This CDR3 has 14 residues. The CDR3 here is CAWSETATNQPQHF. CDR3 in DNA: TGTGCCTGGAGTGAAACAGCTACTAATCAGCCCCAGCATTTT.

This clone was observed a few times. This rearrangement joins TRBV24-1 to TRBJ2-3, with 16 nucleotides matching TRBD2. Trimming removed 9 bases from V and 6 bases from J; junction bases left unmatched: 5. The CDR3 extends over 15 amino acids. Germline CDR1 KGHDR, CDR2 SFDVKD. The CDR3 reads CATGGTSGGADTQYF. The DNA for the CDR3 is TGTGCCACCGGCGGGACTAGCGGGGGGGCGGATACGCAGTATTTT.

As concerns this clone: Since a much larger clone is just one base distant, this may be a read error. Other nucleotide sequences from this sample produce the same CDR3. The V call is TRBV3-1 (or the pseudogene TRBV3-2), the J call TRBJ1-2; 8 nucleotides line up with TRBD1. Germline V gene lookup returns CDR1 LGHDT and CDR2 YNNKEL (reference sequence). The CDR3 has 15 amino acids. Trimming at V came to 2 bases and at J to 3 bases, leaving 5 bases not matched to a gene. The CDR3 here is CASSQPTGAYYGYTF. The DNA of the CDR3 is TGTGCCAGCAGCCAACCGACAGGGGCCTACTATGGCTACACCTTC.

This clone was seen once. This chain connects TRBV2 to TRBJ1-2; the match to TRBD1 covers 12 bases. V shed 10 bases and J 8 bases; nucleotides not matched to a gene: 14. Germline V gene data show CDR1 as SNHLY and CDR2 as FYNNEI. CDR3 length: 15 residues. Here the CDR3 DNA reads TGTGCCACGGAAGGTGGGACAGGGGGCTATGAGGGCTACACCTTC. It encodes CATEGGTGGYEGYTF.

This sequence joins TRBV30 and TRBJ1-2, with 7 nucleotides matching TRBD1. Germline CDR1 and CDR2: GTSNPN and SVGIG (reference sequence). This CDR3 spans 13 amino acids. The junction had 9 bases not matched to a gene; V was cut back by 3 bases and J by 8 bases. The CDR3, as DNA: TGTGCCTGGAGCGCGACAGGGTCAAGCGGCTACACCTTC. Translation: CAWSATGSSGYTF. Full variable domain (missing parts from reference TRBV30 and TRBJ1-2): SQTIHQWPATLVQPVGSPLSLECTVEGTSNPNLYWYRQAAGRGLQLLFYSVGIGQISSEVPQNLSASRPQDRQFILSSKKLLLSDSGFYLCAWSATGSSGYTFGSGTRLTVV.

The V gene is TRBV6-5, the J gene TRBJ2-2; D perhaps matches TRBD2 (6 bases). Trimming shortened V by 0 bases and J by 0 bases, and 8 bases separated the two germline ends. Germline V gene sequence: CDR1 MNHEY, CDR2 SVGAGI. The CDR3 spans 16 residues. CDR3 DNA: TGTGCCAGCAGTTACTCGGGCGGGACGAACACCGGGGAGCTGTTTTTT. Amino acids: CASSYSGGTNTGELFF.

The V and J genes are TRBV28 and TRBJ1-4; D might be TRBD1 (6 bases). The germline gives CDR1 MDHEN, CDR2 SYDVKM. The CDR3 has 16 amino acids. V was clipped by 5 bases and J by 7 bases, with 20 bases between them. The CDR3 DNA sequence: TGTGCCAGCAGTCCGGGGGGCGATGGCGCAGGTGAAAAACTGTTTTTT. It is translated as CASSPGGDGAGEKLFF.

The V call is TRBV2, the J call TRBJ1-1, with 9 bases aligning to TRBD1. This CDR3 region has 18 residues. From germline, CDR1 is SNHLY and CDR2 FYNNEI. With 5 bases clipped from V and 1 base from J, the junction kept 14 bases outside the gene matches. CDR3 residues: CASSNEPGQGGGNTEAFF. CDR3 in DNA: TGTGCCAGCAGTAATGAACCGGGACAGGGTGGGGGGAACACTGAAGCTTTCTTT.

This clone occurred once. The genes are TRBV28 and TRBJ2-7; D uncertain. Per germline, CDR1 MDHEN and CDR2 SYDVKM. The CDR3 has 14 amino acids. Trimming stripped 3 bases from V and 0 bases from J, with 9 bases between. The CDR3 sequence is CASSLRDTSYEQYF. CDR3 DNA sequence: TGTGCCAGCAGTTTGCGCGACACCTCCTACGAGCAGTACTTC.

This clone came up a few times. The V call is TRBV5-1, the J call TRBJ2-3, with a tentative D call TRBD1 (5 bases). The length of the CDR3 is 13 residues. Per the germline V gene, CDR1 is SGHRS and CDR2 is YFSETQ. The V end lost 3 bases, the J end lost 4 bases, and 9 bases lay between the germline ends. The CDR3 spells CASSSQGSDTQYF. The CDR3 DNA sequence: TGCGCCAGCAGCTCCCAGGGTTCAGATACGCAGTATTTT.